The present entry profiles one TCR beta chain with its context. These data come from a study of long-term antiretroviral therapy in people with HIV. Running of the v3.0 immunoSEQ assay took place at survey level. Sequenced by immunoSEQ multiplex PCR; TCRdb stores in-frame clones only, minus some. Of tens of thousands of clones listed, 80% to 95% are singletons. Germline CDR1 SGHRS, CDR2 YFSETQ. The CDR3 is 16 residues long. Trimming stripped 0 bases from V and 6 bases from J, with 15 bases between. The TCR comes from a woman in her 40s with HIV. The chain couples TRBV5-1 to TRBJ1-4; D gene ambiguous. Sequencing was performed on unsorted PBMCs, taken about 5.2 years after starting antiretroviral therapy. The CDR3 bases are TGCGCCAGCAGCTTGGGGGAACGAAGGGAAGATGAAAAACTGTTTTTT. The encoded protein is CASSLGERREDEKLFF.